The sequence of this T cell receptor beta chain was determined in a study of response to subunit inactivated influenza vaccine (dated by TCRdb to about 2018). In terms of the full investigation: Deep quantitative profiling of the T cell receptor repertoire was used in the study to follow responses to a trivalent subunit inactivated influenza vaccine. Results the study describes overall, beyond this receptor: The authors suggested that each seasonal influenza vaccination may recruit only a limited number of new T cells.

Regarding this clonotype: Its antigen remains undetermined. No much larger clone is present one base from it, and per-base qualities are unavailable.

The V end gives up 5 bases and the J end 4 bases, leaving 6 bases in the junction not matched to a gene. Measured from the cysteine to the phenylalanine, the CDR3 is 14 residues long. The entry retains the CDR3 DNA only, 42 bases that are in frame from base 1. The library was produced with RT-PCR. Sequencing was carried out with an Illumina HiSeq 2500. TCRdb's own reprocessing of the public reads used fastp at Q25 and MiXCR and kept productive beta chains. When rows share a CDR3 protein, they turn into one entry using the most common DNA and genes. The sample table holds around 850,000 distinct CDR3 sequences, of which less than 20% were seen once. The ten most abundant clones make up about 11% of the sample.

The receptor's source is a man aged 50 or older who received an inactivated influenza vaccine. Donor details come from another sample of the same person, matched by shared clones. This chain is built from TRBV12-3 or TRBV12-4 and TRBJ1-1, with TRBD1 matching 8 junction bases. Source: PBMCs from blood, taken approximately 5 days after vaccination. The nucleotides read TGTGCCAGCAGTCTGGACAGGGTGAGCACTGAAGCTTTCTTT. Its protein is CASSLDRVSTEAFF.